The source of this T cell receptor beta chain is a study of T cell repertoires in cytomegalovirus infection. At the level of the study: CMV infection and matching HLA type were both indicated by public TCR beta signatures.

TCRdb redid the calling of the reads with MiXCR, one entry per CDR3 protein. Of 270,000 or so distinct CDR3 sequences detected, 15% to 20% appear once; the ten largest clones hold around 43%. This clonotype is a singleton in its sample. The antigen remains unidentified. Study-level findings and limits: CMV-specific HLA-C-restricted TCR beta clonotypes dominated the ex vivo response. Carriage of CMV together with the relevant HLA was identifiable through cumulative public TCR beta family frequency.

Trimming took 6 bases from V and 2 from J, leaving 19 bases between them. The CDR3 extends over 16 amino acids. CDR1 and CDR2 (germline): MNHEY, SVGEGT. Sequencing used CD8+ T cells from PBMCs. The TCR sequence derives from a human donor in good health (CMV status not recorded). Some clones in this sample may be carry-over from other donors' samples. The V gene is TRBV6-2 or TRBV6-3, the J gene TRBJ1-2; D unclear. The CDR3 reads CASSPPSGLRNYGYTF. CDR3 nucleotide sequence: TGTGCCAGCAGCCCCCCCTCGGGGTTACGAAACTATGGCTACACCTTC.